The T cell receptor beta chain under discussion was sequenced for a study of blood T cell repertoires in COVID-19 (dated by TCRdb to the early 2020s). Turning to the overall study: The collaborator samples originated in the United States, Italy and Spain and spanned the acute and convalescent phases of COVID-19. The material from the prospective study consisted of cDNA or gDNA derived from T cells, B-cell-depleted T cells, or PBMCs. The dataset comprised deeply sampled blood TCRbeta repertoires from subjects exposed to, actively infected with, or recovered from COVID-19. The repertoires were released in a freely available public database intended as a resource for research on the immune response to SARS-CoV-2. The samples were drawn from the first 160 participants of the ongoing ImmuneRACE study and from over 950 subjects provided by 6 global collaborators. A de-identified subject ID, COVID-19 status, age in years and sex were almost always included in the sample metadata. Where available, HLA class I and class II types were obtained from metadata supplied by the sample provider rather than from assay-based typing.

Overall study outcomes, separate from this receptor: The amount of clinical and demographic metadata varied by source and participant and was provided uncurated.

As concerns this clone: Its recognized antigen is unknown. No qualities accompany the bases; no much larger clone lies one base away.

The collaborating institutions used their own protocols to collect whole blood in K2EDTA tubes. Collaborator samples were shipped for TCRbeta analysis as frozen whole blood, isolated PBMCs, or DNA extracted from either sample type. Unmatched junction bases come to 4, with V trimmed by 6 bases and J by 1 base. Reading the germline V gene gives CDR1 KGHSH and CDR2 LQKENI. There are 14 amino acids in the CDR3, from cysteine to phenylalanine inclusive. This entry keeps only the CDR3 DNA: 42 bases, framed from base 1. The immunoSEQ Assay, a bias-controlled multiplex PCR, was used to amplify TCRbeta CDR3 regions from genomic DNA. In the paper's pipeline: Nucleated cell counts per sample were estimated from amplification of reference gene primers within the assay. To quantify the absolute abundance of each unique TCRbeta CDR3 rearrangement, sequence reads were collapsed and filtered. For each sample, productive Simpson clonality was calculated as the square root of Simpson's diversity index over productive rearrangements. TCRdb took this table from immuneACCESS and kept in-frame rearrangements with V and J called. Such tables lack part of the clones; where checked against another copy, unresolved V genes explain under half of the gap, and the rest is unexplained. The DNA was the basis for D and trimming; V, J and clone size are from that table. The sample includes 60,000 to 90,000 clones, with approximately 90% observed a single time. In total, the top ten clones hold approximately 0.74% of the sample.

Input material: peripheral blood. The chain was built from TRBV18 and TRBJ1-1; the central 8 bases match TRBD1. The origin of this receptor is a woman at least 80 years old with acute or convalescent COVID-19. The DNA sequence follows: TGTGCCAGCTCCCTTCAGGGGGCGAACACTGAAGCTTTCTTT. It translates to CASSLQGANTEAFF.